The 18 T cell receptor beta chains listed next were all sequenced from one sample in a study of PD-L1 blockade in urothelial cancer. Sequencing was performed with immunoSEQ multiplex PCR; in TCRdb, only in-frame clones are kept and a portion is missing. The profile covers roughly 26,000 clones, with approximately 86% appearing a single time and under 40% taken by the ten largest. Specimen: PBMCs, collected around atezolizumab (anti-PD-L1) treatment. These receptor sequences come from a man aged 60 to 69 with urothelial cancer.

The chain links TRBV4-2 to TRBJ1-5; the match to TRBD1 covers 7 bases. The CDR3 sequence is 15 residues long. Germline CDR1 reads LGHNA; CDR2 reads YNFKEQ. The ends lost 0 bases at V and 6 bases at J; junction bases unmatched: 5. CDR3 coding DNA: TGTGCCAGCAGCCAAGATTTAAGGACAGGTCAGCCCCAGCATTTT. Amino acid sequence: CASSQDLRTGQPQHF.

V gene TRBV6-5 combines with J gene TRBJ1-6; D is ambiguous. Trimming cost V 5 bases and J 7 bases, with 12 bases left between them. The germline gives CDR1 MNHEY, CDR2 SVGAGI. The CDR3 runs 14 residues. Written as DNA, the CDR3 is TGTGCCAGCAGTCAGCGGGAGACGAATTCACCCCTCCACTTT. It specifies CASSQRETNSPLHF.

The chain combines TRBV9 with TRBJ2-1; D ambiguous. The V gene lost 3 bases and the J gene lost 5 bases, with 15 bases spanning the gap. CDR1 is SGDLS and CDR2 is YYNGEE in the germline V gene. The CDR3 sequence is 15 residues long. CDR3 residues: CASSASWVSNNEQFF. The CDR3, as DNA: TGTGCCAGCAGCGCTAGTTGGGTAAGCAACAATGAGCAGTTCTTC.

This clone was recorded a few times. The genes are TRBV19 and TRBJ2-1; D is unresolved. Trimming took 5 bases from V and 4 from J, leaving 9 bases between them. CDR3 size: 13 residues. Per germline, CDR1 LNHDA and CDR2 SQIVND (reference sequence). The CDR3 spells CASSYSRYNEQFF. In DNA form, the CDR3 reads TGTGCCAGTAGTTACAGCCGATACAATGAGCAGTTCTTC.

This clone showed up just once. The CDR3 DNA is TGCGCCAGCAGCTTGGCCGGGACTACTAATGAAAAACTGTTTTTT. Translating gives CASSLAGTTNEKLFF. J is TRBJ1-4 and V is TRBV5-1; tentative D call: TRBD1 (5 bases). Germline V gene sequence: CDR1 SGHRS, CDR2 YFSETQ. This CDR3 region has 15 residues. V dropped 0 bases and J dropped 2 bases, with 8 bases sitting between them. The complete variable domain, with remaining parts taken from reference TRBV5-1 and TRBJ1-4, reads KAGVTQTPRYLIKTRGQQVTLSCSPISGHRSVSWYQQTPGQGLQFLFEYFSETQRNKGNFPGRFSGRQFSNSRSEMNVSTLELGDSALYLCASSLAGTTNEKLFFGSGTQLSVL.

The chain's CDR3 is CASSPGTGGLNEQFF. The CDR3 coding sequence is TGCGCCAGCAGCCCCGGGACAGGGGGCCTGAATGAGCAGTTCTTC. The chain links TRBV5-1 to TRBJ2-1; 12 bases are shared with TRBD1. Germline CDR1 is SGHRS and CDR2 is YFSETQ. The J segment lost 7 bases and the V segment lost 4 bases, leaving 6 bases of the junction unmatched. The CDR3 is 15 amino acids.

The count of this clone is one. The chain carries TRBV30 and TRBJ1-2, with 7 bases that match TRBD1. The V and J ends lost 1 base and 5 bases, in that order; junction bases with no gene match: 4. This CDR3 region has 13 residues. Germline-derived CDR1 and CDR2 are GTSNPN and SVGIG (reference sequence). CDR3 nucleotide sequence: TGTGCCTGGAGTGATGAGACAGGGTATGGCTACACCTTC. This gives the protein CAWSDETGYGYTF. Supplemented by reference TRBV30 and TRBJ1-2, the full variable domain reads SQTIHQWPATLVQPVGSPLSLECTVEGTSNPNLYWYRQAAGRGLQLLFYSVGIGQISSEVPQNLSASRPQDRQFILSSKKLLLSDSGFYLCAWSDETGYGYTFGSGTRLTVV.

This clone has just one count. The chain's CDR3 is CASSRGQPQHF. In DNA form, the CDR3 reads TGTGCCAGTAGTAGAGGGCAGCCCCAGCATTTT. The rearrangement links TRBV19 to TRBJ1-5; no reliable D call. The length of the CDR3 is 11 residues. Germline CDR1 LNHDA, CDR2 SQIVND (reference sequence). With 4 bases removed from V and 7 bases from J, the gap between germline ends came to 5 bases.

This clone was seen a handful of times. The chain employs TRBV7-6 and TRBJ2-7; a possible D gene is TRBD1 (6 bases). V shed 4 bases and J shed 2 bases, with 21 bases lying between them. CDR1 is SGHVS and CDR2 is FNYEAQ in the germline V gene. The CDR3 is made up of 17 amino acids. The CDR3 region is CASSSGDGRGIAYEQYF. CDR3 nucleotides: TGTGCCAGCAGCTCTGGGGATGGCAGGGGAATCGCCTACGAGCAGTACTTC. The variable domain in full, with the rest retrieved from reference TRBV7-6 and TRBJ2-7, is GAGVSQSPRYKVTKRGQDVALRCDPISGHVSLYWYRQALGQGPEFLTYFNYEAQQDKSGLPNDRFSAERPEGSISTLTIQRTEQRDSAMYRCASSSGDGRGIAYEQYFGPGTRLTVT.

With regard to this clone: One end of the junction is discordant with germline, which a read error may explain. The V gene is TRBV6-1, the J gene TRBJ2-7, with D possibly matching TRBD1 (5 bases). The germline CDR1 and CDR2 sequences are MNHNS and SASEGT. The length of the CDR3 is 12 residues. The CDR3 DNA reads as TGTGCCAGCAGTGAGGGCCCCCCAGGACACTCCTTC. Translated: CASSEGPPGHSF.

The rearrangement uses TRBV28 and TRBJ1-2; 8 bases agree with TRBD1. Trimming at V came to 3 bases and at J to 6 bases, leaving 6 bases not matched to a gene. The germline V gene has CDR1 MDHEN and CDR2 SYDVKM. The CDR3 length is 14 residues. The CDR3 protein is CASSLDRDVHGYTF. The CDR3 coding sequence is TGTGCCAGCAGTTTGGACAGGGACGTGCATGGCTACACCTTC.

This chain connects TRBV28 to TRBJ1-1, with 7 bases fitting TRBD1. V was clipped by 7 bases and J by 6 bases; unmatched bases: 11. CDR3 length: 14 residues. Germline V gene lookup returns CDR1 MDHEN and CDR2 SYDVKM. CDR3 sequence: CASKRQGRRAEAFF. The DNA for the CDR3 is TGTGCCAGCAAAAGACAGGGTAGAAGGGCTGAAGCTTTCTTT. Variable domain in full (rest from reference TRBV28 and TRBJ1-1): DVKVTQSSRYLVKRTGEKVFLECVQDMDHENMFWYRQDPGLGLRLIYFSYDVKMKEKGDIPEGYSVSREKKERFSLILESASTNQTSMYLCASKRQGRRAEAFFGQGTRLTVV.

The chain uses TRBV29-1 and TRBJ1-2, with D possibly TRBD1 on 5 matching bases. The V gene's germline CDR1 is SQVTM and CDR2 ANQGSEA. V was trimmed by 8 bases and J by 6 bases, leaving 22 bases between them. The CDR3 has 14 amino acids. This CDR3 is CSSLRGGRENGYTF. The CDR3 DNA is TGCAGCTCCCTCCGGGGGGGGAGAGAGAATGGCTACACCTTC.

This rearrangement joins TRBV5-5 to TRBJ2-7; TRBD1 is a possible D gene (6 bases). Per the germline V gene, CDR1 is SGHKS and CDR2 is YYEKEE (reference sequence). With 5 bases removed from V and 6 bases from J, the gap between germline ends came to 24 bases. This CDR3 is 16 amino acids long. DNA for the CDR3: TGTGCCAGCAGTCCAGGGGACCGGATTCTTTCGTCCGAGCAGTACTTC. This sequence encodes CASSPGDRILSSEQYF.

This clone appeared a single time. The genes are TRBV6-6 and TRBJ1-4; 7 bases line up with TRBD1. This CDR3 is built from 16 residues. The germline CDR1 and CDR2 sequences are MNHNY and SVGAGI (reference sequence). The junction had 11 bases not matched to a gene; V was cut back by 4 bases and J by 6 bases. CDR3 residues: CASSSGASGGYEKLFF. The CDR3 DNA is TGTGCCAGCAGTTCGGGGGCCTCAGGGGGGTATGAAAAACTGTTTTTT.

The chain joins TRBV12-5 to TRBJ2-7; D unclear. Trimming stripped 2 bases from V and 4 bases from J, with 6 bases between. The CDR3 runs 12 residues. CDR1 LGHNT and CDR2 FRNRAP come from the germline V gene. The CDR3 loop reads CASGLPRYEQYF. CDR3 sequence (DNA): TGTGCTAGTGGTTTGCCTAGGTACGAGCAGTACTTC.

The chain joins TRBV10-2 to TRBJ2-2, with a weak D call TRBD1 (6 bases). V gave up 7 bases and J gave up 6 bases, with 12 bases separating them. There are 13 residues in the CDR3. Germline values: CDR1 WSHSY, CDR2 SAAADI. In DNA, the CDR3 is TGCGCCAGCAAGCAGGGGCCAGCCGGGGAGCTGTTTTTT. Protein sequence: CASKQGPAGELFF.

The chain is built from TRBV21-1 and TRBJ1-2. TRBV21-1 is a known pseudogene. This CDR3 has 14 amino acids. The CDR3 nucleotides are TGTGCCAGCAGCAATTTCGGGGGGGTCTATGGCTACACCTTC. It encodes CASSNFGGVYGYTF.